Listed here are 25 T cell receptor beta chains from one sample, sequenced in a study of cytomegalovirus exposure and HLA in healthy donors. Amplification used 60 Vbeta primers and 13 Jbeta primers. The method was immunoSEQ multiplex PCR; TCRdb's version includes in-frame clones alone and lacks a portion of them. The table shows roughly 160,000 clones, with roughly nine tenths occurring only once. Sequences were obtained from PBMCs. The receptors derive from a woman aged 30 to 39 in good health and CMV-seronegative.

This clone came up once. The chain carries TRBV2 and TRBJ2-2; TRBD2 agrees at 10 bases. Germline V gene data show CDR1 as SNHLY and CDR2 as FYNNEI. Germline trimming cut 2 bases from V and 1 base from J; bases unmatched to any gene: 4. This CDR3 is built from 17 residues. Here the CDR3 reads CASSESWTSGNTGELFF. The CDR3, as DNA: TGTGCCAGCAGTGAATCCTGGACTAGCGGGAACACCGGGGAGCTGTTTTTT.

About this clone itself: Its ends do not fully match the called genes, so a read error is possible. The J gene is TRBJ2-5, the V gene TRBV7-7, with a tentative D call TRBD1 (5 bases). The germline V gene has CDR1 SSHAT and CDR2 FNYEAQ (reference sequence). The CDR3 is 8 residues long. The CDR3 DNA is TGTGCCAGCAGCAGGGGCGACTTC. Protein: CASSRGDF.

In regard to this clone: Germline and junction disagree at one end, which may indicate a read error. The sample has other DNA sequences that encode this CDR3 too. The chain joins TRBV27 to TRBJ2-1, with D possibly TRBD2 on 6 matching bases. Looked up from germline, CDR1 is MNHEY and CDR2 is SMNVEV (reference sequence). CDR3 length equals 14 residues. CDR3: CASSYGRDFNEQFF. The CDR3 nucleotides are TGTGCCAGCAGTTACGGGAGAGACTTCAATGAACAGTTCTTC.

The rearrangement joins TRBV2 to TRBJ2-3; D gene unclear. This CDR3 region has 14 residues. Trimming shortened V by 4 bases and J by 0 bases, and 8 bases separated the two germline ends. Per germline, CDR1 SNHLY and CDR2 FYNNEI. CDR3 nucleotides: TGTGCCAGCAGTGGGCGGATTAGCACAGATACGCAGTATTTT. Protein sequence: CASSGRISTDTQYF.

CDR3 loop: CASSIRAGEFNQPQHF. The CDR3 nucleotides are TGTGCCAGTAGTATAAGGGCAGGGGAATTCAATCAGCCCCAGCATTTT. The gene calls are TRBV19 and TRBJ1-5; D possibly corresponds to TRBD1 (6 bases). The CDR3 loop spans 16 amino acids. Trimming took 2 bases from V and 3 from J, leaving 14 bases between them. Germline lookup yields CDR1 LNHDA and CDR2 SQIVND (reference sequence).

The chain combines TRBV29-1 with TRBJ1-2; the match to TRBD1 covers 8 bases. The CDR3 totals 13 residues. Germline V lookup: CDR1 SQVTM, CDR2 ANQGSEA. V dropped 7 bases and J dropped 4; count of bases not matched to a gene: 8. The chain's CDR3 is CSAQTGDGYGYTF. The DNA for the CDR3 is TGCAGCGCCCAGACAGGGGATGGCTATGGCTACACCTTC. Looking up the rest from reference TRBV29-1 and TRBJ1-2 gives the full variable domain: SAVISQKPSRDICQRGTSLTIQCQVDSQVTMMFWYRQQPGQSLTLIATANQGSEATYESGFVIDKFPISRPNLTFSTLTVSNMSPEDSSIYLCSAQTGDGYGYTFGSGTRLTVV.

This chain links TRBV5-1 with TRBJ1-3; D uncertain. The V gene's germline CDR1 is SGHRS and CDR2 YFSETQ. This CDR3 is 15 amino acids long. V was clipped by 0 bases and J by 0 bases, with 7 bases between them. CDR3: CASSLAGISGNTIYF. The CDR3 nucleotides read TGCGCCAGCAGCTTGGCGGGGATCTCTGGAAACACCATATATTTT.

The chain employs TRBV19 and TRBJ1-1; the D is unclear. CDR3 length: 13 residues. Per germline, CDR1 LNHDA and CDR2 SQIVND (reference sequence). The V end was cut by 3 bases, the J end by 6 bases, with 11 bases between. CDR3 in amino acids: CASSIYERAEAFF. The CDR3 coding sequence is TGTGCCAGTAGTATTTATGAACGGGCTGAAGCTTTCTTT.

This rearrangement joins TRBV5-8 to TRBJ1-5; D is unclear. From germline, CDR1 is SGHTS and CDR2 YDEGEE. The CDR3 loop spans 16 amino acids. Trimming cost V 5 bases and J 0 bases, with 15 bases left between them. CDR3 nucleotides: TGTGCCAGCAGTTCTGGGAGGGTATTTAGCAATCAGCCCCAGCATTTT. Translated, it gives CASSSGRVFSNQPQHF.

The V and J genes are TRBV4-3 and TRBJ2-3, with D possibly being TRBD2 (5 bases). With 4 bases removed from V and 0 bases from J, the gap between germline ends came to 8 bases. Per germline, CDR1 LGHNA and CDR2 YSLEER. This CDR3 comprises 14 residues. The CDR3 loop is CASSPTTSTDTQYF. CDR3 nucleotides: TGCGCCAGCAGCCCGACTACTAGCACAGATACGCAGTATTTT.

This sequence joins TRBV6-5 and TRBJ2-7, with 10 bases that match TRBD2. The J segment lost 5 bases and the V segment lost 6 bases, leaving 10 bases of the junction unmatched. Germline V lookup: CDR1 MNHEY, CDR2 SVGAGI. There are 15 residues in the CDR3. CDR3 coding DNA: TGTGCCAGCAGCCCCCTTTCGCTAGCGGGAGACGAGCAGTACTTC. Translated: CASSPLSLAGDEQYF.

The chain carries TRBV6-6 and TRBJ1-1, with D uncertain. V lost 2 bases and J 8 bases, leaving 9 bases between the germline ends. There are 12 residues in the CDR3. Germline V gene data show CDR1 as MNHNY and CDR2 as SVGAGI (reference sequence). The CDR3 DNA is TGTGCCAGCAGTTACCGAGCCGCCGAAGCTTTCTTT. Its protein product is CASSYRAAEAFF.

This clone appeared once. The V call is TRBV4-3, the J call TRBJ2-2; 8 positions match TRBD1. V shed 1 base and J 4 bases; nucleotides not matched to a gene: 5. The CDR3 covers 16 residues. The germline gives CDR1 LGHNA, CDR2 YSLEER. The CDR3 loop reads CASSQAGGAGTGELFF. CDR3 sequence (DNA): TGCGCCAGCAGCCAAGCAGGGGGCGCGGGCACCGGGGAGCTGTTTTTT.

This chain joins TRBV2 and TRBJ2-5; TRBD2 is a possible D gene (5 bases). The J call may be in error: the DNA end matches TRBJ2-7 better. There are 12 residues in the CDR3. Germline CDR1 is SNHLY and CDR2 is FYNNEI. The chain's CDR3 is CATDGGTYEQYF. In DNA form, the CDR3 reads TGTGCCACGGACGGAGGAACCTACGAGCAGTACTTC.

This clone appeared a single time. The V and J genes are TRBV10-3 and TRBJ1-5; 8 bases fit TRBD1. The V and J ends lost 5 bases and 0 bases, in that order; junction bases with no gene match: 6. This CDR3 is built from 16 residues. The germline gives CDR1 ENHRY, CDR2 SYGVKD. This CDR3 is CAISKAGGHSNQPQHF. As DNA, the CDR3 is TGTGCCATCAGTAAAGCAGGGGGCCATAGCAATCAGCCCCAGCATTTT.

The V call is TRBV29-1, the J call TRBJ1-1; the match to TRBD1 covers 8 bases. CDR1 is SQVTM and CDR2 is ANQGSEA in the germline V gene. CDR3 length: 17 residues. Trimming removed 0 bases from V and 3 bases from J; junction bases left unmatched: 12. Here the CDR3 DNA reads TGCAGCGTTGAAGATCTGGGGACAGGAAGACTTTACACTGAAGCTTTCTTT. It yields the protein CSVEDLGTGRLYTEAFF.

This rearrangement joins TRBV19 to TRBJ1-1; D might be TRBD1 (6 bases). From germline, CDR1 is LNHDA and CDR2 SQIVND (reference sequence). V lost 6 bases, J lost 1 base, and 12 bases lay in between. The CDR3 is 14 residues long. The CDR3 nucleotides read TGTGCCAGTAGCCTGGGACACGGGAACACTGAAGCTTTCTTT. Translated, it gives CASSLGHGNTEAFF.

This clone has more than one count but fewer than ten. This chain connects TRBV10-2 to TRBJ1-1; D remains ambiguous. V gave up 0 bases and J gave up 3 bases, with 8 bases separating them. This CDR3 spans 14 amino acids. Germline V gene data show CDR1 as WSHSY and CDR2 as SAAADI. Here the CDR3 reads CASSESSGYTEAFF. DNA for the CDR3: TGCGCCAGCAGTGAGTCGAGCGGGTACACTGAAGCTTTCTTT.

The rearrangement joins TRBV4-3 to TRBJ2-2; perhaps TRBD1 as D (5 bases). The CDR3 is made up of 13 amino acids. V shed 8 bases and J shed 0 bases, with 7 bases lying between them. CDR1 and CDR2 from the germline V gene are LGHNA and YSLEER. CDR3 bases: TGCGCCAGCGGACACTCGAACACCGGGGAGCTGTTTTTT. Its protein product is CASGHSNTGELFF.

This chain uses TRBV7-2 with TRBJ1-3; D ambiguous. Per germline, CDR1 SGHTA and CDR2 FQGNSA. This CDR3 region has 12 residues. The V end was cut by 1 base, the J end by 7 bases, with 5 bases between. The CDR3 nucleotides read TGTGCCAGCAGCTTAGTCGGGAACACCATATATTTT. This translates into CASSLVGNTIYF.

The rearrangement uses TRBV11-3 and TRBJ2-3; 14 positions match TRBD2. Germline values: CDR1 SGHNT, CDR2 YENEEA. V gave up 5 bases and J gave up 3 bases; unmatched junction bases: 4. The CDR3 consists of 16 residues. This CDR3 is CASSRGTSGSTDTQYF. Here the CDR3 DNA reads TGTGCCAGCAGCAGGGGGACTAGCGGGAGTACAGATACGCAGTATTTT. The full variable domain, its missing parts supplied by reference TRBV11-3 and TRBJ2-3, is EAGVVQSPRYKIIEKKQPVAFWCNPISGHNTLYWYLQNLGQGPELLIRYENEEAVDDSQLPKDRFSAERLKGVDSTLKIQPAELGDSAVYLCASSRGTSGSTDTQYFGPGTRLTVL.

The genes are TRBV4-2 and TRBJ1-5; 7 bases line up with TRBD1. Germline trimming cut 4 bases from V and 5 bases from J; bases unmatched to any gene: 11. The CDR3 loop spans 16 amino acids. Germline assignment: CDR1 LGHNA and CDR2 YNFKEQ. This CDR3 reads CASSLQQGSGDQPQHF. In nucleotides, the CDR3 is TGTGCCAGCAGCCTGCAACAGGGGTCAGGGGATCAGCCCCAGCATTTT.

This chain uses TRBV5-1 with TRBJ2-7; D is undetermined. Germline V CDR1 and CDR2: SGHRS, YFSETQ. CDR3 length: 14 residues. V was clipped by 2 bases and J by 7 bases, with 16 bases between them. CDR3 residues: CASSLDGARREQYF. CDR3 bases: TGCGCCAGCAGCTTAGACGGAGCCCGGCGGGAGCAGTACTTC. Looking up the rest from reference TRBV5-1 and TRBJ2-7 gives the full variable domain: KAGVTQTPRYLIKTRGQQVTLSCSPISGHRSVSWYQQTPGQGLQFLFEYFSETQRNKGNFPGRFSGRQFSNSRSEMNVSTLELGDSALYLCASSLDGARREQYFGPGTRLTVT.

J is TRBJ2-3 and V is TRBV7-2, with D perhaps matching TRBD2 (5 bases). In germline, CDR1 is SGHTA, CDR2 FQGNSA. The V and J ends lost 5 bases and 1 base respectively, with 13 bases between them. The CDR3 totals 15 residues. The CDR3 spells CASSPEGARTDTQYF. The CDR3 DNA follows: TGTGCCAGCAGCCCCGAGGGCGCACGCACAGATACGCAGTATTTT.

The chain combines TRBV29-1 with TRBJ2-5, with 7 nucleotides matching TRBD1. The V segment lost 5 bases and the J segment 5 bases; nucleotides outside the gene matches: 8. Germline assignment: CDR1 SQVTM and CDR2 ANQGSEA. This CDR3 contains 13 residues. DNA of the CDR3: TGCAGCGTTACCATGGGACAGCGGGAGACCCAGTACTTC. Translation gives CSVTMGQRETQYF.